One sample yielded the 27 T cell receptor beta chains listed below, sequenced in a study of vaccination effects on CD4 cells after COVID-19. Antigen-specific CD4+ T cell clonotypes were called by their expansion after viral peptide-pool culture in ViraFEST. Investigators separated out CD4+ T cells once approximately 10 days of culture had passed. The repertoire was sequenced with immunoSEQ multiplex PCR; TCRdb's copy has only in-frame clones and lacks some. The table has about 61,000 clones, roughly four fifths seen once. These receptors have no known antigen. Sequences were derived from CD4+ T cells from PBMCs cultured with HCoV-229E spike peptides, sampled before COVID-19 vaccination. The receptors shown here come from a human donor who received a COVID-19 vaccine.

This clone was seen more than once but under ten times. The CDR3 reads CASSLSQTYSNQPQHF. The CDR3 DNA follows: TGTGCCAGCAGCTTATCACAAACCTATAGCAATCAGCCCCAGCATTTT. The chain recombines TRBV7-8 with TRBJ1-5, with no clear D. Germline V gene sequence: CDR1 SGHVS, CDR2 FQNEAQ. The CDR3 runs to 16 residues. V lost 2 bases and J 0 bases, leaving 11 bases between the germline ends.

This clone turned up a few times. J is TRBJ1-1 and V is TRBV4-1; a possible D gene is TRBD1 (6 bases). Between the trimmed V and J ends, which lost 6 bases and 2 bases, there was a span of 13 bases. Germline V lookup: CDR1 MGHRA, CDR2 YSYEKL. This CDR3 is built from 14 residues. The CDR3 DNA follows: TGCGCCAGCAGGGGGGCAACGGTAAACACTGAAGCTTTCTTT. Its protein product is CASRGATVNTEAFF.

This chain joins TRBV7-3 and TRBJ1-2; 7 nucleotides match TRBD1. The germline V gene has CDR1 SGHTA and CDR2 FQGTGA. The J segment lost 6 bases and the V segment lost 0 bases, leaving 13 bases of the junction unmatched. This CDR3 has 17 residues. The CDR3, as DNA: TGTGCCAGCAGCTTAACAAGGAATAGGCTAACAGGGGATGGCTACACCTTC. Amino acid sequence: CASSLTRNRLTGDGYTF.

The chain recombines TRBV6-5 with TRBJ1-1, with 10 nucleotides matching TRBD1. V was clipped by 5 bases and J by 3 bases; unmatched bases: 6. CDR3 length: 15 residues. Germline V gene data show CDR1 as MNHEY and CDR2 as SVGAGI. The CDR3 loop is CASSIRTGGYTEAFF. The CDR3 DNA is TGTGCCAGCAGTATCCGGACAGGGGGGTACACTGAAGCTTTCTTT.

CDR3 region: CASSPGPTSNYGYTF. In DNA, the CDR3 is TGTGCCAGCTCCCCAGGGCCCACTTCTAACTATGGCTACACCTTC. The chain combines TRBV6-5 with TRBJ1-2; TRBD1 is a possible D gene (5 bases). The germline CDR1 and CDR2 sequences are MNHEY and SVGAGI. There are 15 residues in the CDR3. V dropped 8 bases and J dropped 0 bases, with 16 bases sitting between them.

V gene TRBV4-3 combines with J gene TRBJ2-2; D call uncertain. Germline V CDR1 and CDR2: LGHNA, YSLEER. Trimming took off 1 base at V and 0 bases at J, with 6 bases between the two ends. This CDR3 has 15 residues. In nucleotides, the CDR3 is TGCGCCAGCAGCCAAGTCATTCCGAACACCGGGGAGCTGTTTTTT. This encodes CASSQVIPNTGELFF.

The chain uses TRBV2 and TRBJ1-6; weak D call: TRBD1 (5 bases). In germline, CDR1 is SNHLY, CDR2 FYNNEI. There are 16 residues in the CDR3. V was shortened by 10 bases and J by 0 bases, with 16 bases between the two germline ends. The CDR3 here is CATVRDLRSYNSPLHF. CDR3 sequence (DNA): TGTGCCACCGTCCGGGACCTCCGCTCCTATAATTCACCCCTCCACTTT.

This CDR3 reads CASRPDYGYTF. DNA for the CDR3: TGTGCCAGCAGACCCGACTATGGCTACACCTTC. V usage is TRBV5-8 and J usage is TRBJ1-2; D not certain. The CDR3 has 11 residues. Per the germline V gene, CDR1 is SGHTS and CDR2 is YDEGEE. Trimming left V 5 bases short and J 3 bases short, with 5 bases between.

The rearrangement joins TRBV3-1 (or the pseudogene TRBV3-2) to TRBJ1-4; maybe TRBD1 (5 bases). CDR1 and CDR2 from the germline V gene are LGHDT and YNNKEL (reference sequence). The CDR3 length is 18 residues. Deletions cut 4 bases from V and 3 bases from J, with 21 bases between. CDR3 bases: TGTGCCAGCAGCCCGACAATCGGACGGGGACCGTCTAATGAAAAACTGTTTTTT. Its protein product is CASSPTIGRGPSNEKLFF.

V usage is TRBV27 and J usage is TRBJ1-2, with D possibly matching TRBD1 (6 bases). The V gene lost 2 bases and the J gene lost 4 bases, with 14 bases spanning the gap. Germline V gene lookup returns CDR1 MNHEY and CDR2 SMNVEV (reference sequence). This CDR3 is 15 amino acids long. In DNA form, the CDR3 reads TGTGCCAGCAGTTTAAACTTGGCAGGGGTCTATGGCTACACCTTC. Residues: CASSLNLAGVYGYTF.

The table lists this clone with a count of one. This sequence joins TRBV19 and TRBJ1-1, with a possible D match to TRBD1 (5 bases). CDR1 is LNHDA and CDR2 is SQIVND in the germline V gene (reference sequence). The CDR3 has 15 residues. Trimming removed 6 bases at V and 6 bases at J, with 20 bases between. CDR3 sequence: CASRPSGEGRAEAFF. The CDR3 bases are TGTGCCAGTAGACCATCCGGGGAGGGGAGGGCTGAAGCTTTCTTT.

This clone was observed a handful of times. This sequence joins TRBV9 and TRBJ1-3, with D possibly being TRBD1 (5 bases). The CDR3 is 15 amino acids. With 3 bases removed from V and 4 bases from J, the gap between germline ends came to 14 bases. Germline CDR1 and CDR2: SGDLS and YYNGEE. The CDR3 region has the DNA TGTGCCAGCAGCGCGGTCCCGGGACCAGGAAACACCATATATTTT. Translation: CASSAVPGPGNTIYF.

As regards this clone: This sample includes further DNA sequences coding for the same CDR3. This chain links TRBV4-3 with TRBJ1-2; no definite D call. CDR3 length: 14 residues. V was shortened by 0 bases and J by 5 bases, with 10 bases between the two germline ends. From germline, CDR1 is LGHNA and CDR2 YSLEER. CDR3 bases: TGCGCCAGCAGCCAAGATCGGGCAGCTTATGGCTACACCTTC. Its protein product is CASSQDRAAYGYTF.

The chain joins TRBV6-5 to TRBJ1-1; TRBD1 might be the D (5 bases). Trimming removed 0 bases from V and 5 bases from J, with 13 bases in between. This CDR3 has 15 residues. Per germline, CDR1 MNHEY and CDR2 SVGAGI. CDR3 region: CASSYSGRGGTEAFF. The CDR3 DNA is TGTGCCAGCAGTTACTCGGGGAGGGGAGGGACTGAAGCTTTCTTT.

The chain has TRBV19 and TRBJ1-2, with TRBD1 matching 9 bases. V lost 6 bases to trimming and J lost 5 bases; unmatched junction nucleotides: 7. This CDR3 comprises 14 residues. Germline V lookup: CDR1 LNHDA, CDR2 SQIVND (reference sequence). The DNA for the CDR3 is TGTGCCAGTAGAGGGGACAGGGTAACTTATGGCTACACCTTC. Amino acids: CASRGDRVTYGYTF.

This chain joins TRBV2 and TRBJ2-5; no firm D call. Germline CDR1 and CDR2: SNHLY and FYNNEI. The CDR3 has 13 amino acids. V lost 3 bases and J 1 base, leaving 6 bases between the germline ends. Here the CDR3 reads CASSDRSQETQYF. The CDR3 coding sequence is TGTGCCAGCAGTGATCGCAGCCAAGAGACCCAGTACTTC.

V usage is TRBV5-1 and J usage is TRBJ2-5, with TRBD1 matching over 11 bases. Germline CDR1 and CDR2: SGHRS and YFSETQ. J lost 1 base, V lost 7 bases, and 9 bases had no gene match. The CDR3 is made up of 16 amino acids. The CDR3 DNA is TGCGCCAGCCGACTCGGGACAGGGGGACTCCAAGAGACCCAGTACTTC. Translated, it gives CASRLGTGGLQETQYF.

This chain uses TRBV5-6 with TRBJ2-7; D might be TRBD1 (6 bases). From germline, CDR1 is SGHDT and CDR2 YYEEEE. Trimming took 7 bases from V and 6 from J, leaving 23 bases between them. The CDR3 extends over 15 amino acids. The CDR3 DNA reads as TGTGCCAGCGCGACGTGGGGTGGGGGCCAAGGCGAGCAGTACGTC. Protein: CASATWGGGQGEQYV.

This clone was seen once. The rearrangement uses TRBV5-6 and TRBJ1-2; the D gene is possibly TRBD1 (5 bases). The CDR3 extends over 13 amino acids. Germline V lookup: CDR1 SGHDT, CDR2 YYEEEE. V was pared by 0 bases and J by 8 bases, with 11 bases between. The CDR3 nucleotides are TGTGCCAGCAGCTTGGTGGGGGATGGAGGCTACACCTTC. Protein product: CASSLVGDGGYTF. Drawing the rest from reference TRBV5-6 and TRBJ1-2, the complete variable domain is DAGVTQSPTHLIKTRGQQVTLRCSPKSGHDTVSWYQQALGQGPQFIFQYYEEEERQRGNFPDRFSGHQFPNYSSELNVNALLLGDSALYLCASSLVGDGGYTFGSGTRLTVV.

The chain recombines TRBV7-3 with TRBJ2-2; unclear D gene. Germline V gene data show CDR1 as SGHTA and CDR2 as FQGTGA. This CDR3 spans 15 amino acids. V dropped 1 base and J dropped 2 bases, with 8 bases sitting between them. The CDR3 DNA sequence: TGTGCCAGCAGCTTAATGGCAGCCAACACCGGGGAGCTGTTTTTT. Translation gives CASSLMAANTGELFF.

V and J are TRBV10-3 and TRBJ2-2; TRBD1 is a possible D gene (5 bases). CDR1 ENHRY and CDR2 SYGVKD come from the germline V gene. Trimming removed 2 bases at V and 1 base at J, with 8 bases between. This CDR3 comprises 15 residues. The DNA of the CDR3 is TGTGCCATCAGTGAGACAGGTCTGAACACCGGGGAGCTGTTTTTT. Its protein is CAISETGLNTGELFF.

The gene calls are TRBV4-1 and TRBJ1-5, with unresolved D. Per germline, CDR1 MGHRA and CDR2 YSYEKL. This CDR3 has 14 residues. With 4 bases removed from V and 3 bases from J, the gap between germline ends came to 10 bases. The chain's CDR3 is CASSRSGSNQPQHF. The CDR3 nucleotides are TGCGCCAGCAGCCGATCGGGTTCCAATCAGCCCCAGCATTTT.

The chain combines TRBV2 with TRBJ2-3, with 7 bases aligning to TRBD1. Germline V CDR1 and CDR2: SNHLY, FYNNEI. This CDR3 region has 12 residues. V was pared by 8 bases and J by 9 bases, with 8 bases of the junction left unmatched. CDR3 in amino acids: CASGDRGRTQYF. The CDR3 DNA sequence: TGTGCCAGCGGAGATAGGGGGCGAACGCAGTATTTT.

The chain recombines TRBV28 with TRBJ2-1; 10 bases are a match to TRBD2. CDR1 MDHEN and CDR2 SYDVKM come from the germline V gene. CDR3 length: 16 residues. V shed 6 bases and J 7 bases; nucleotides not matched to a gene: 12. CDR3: CASSPSKGLARNEQFF. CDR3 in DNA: TGTGCCAGCAGCCCATCTAAGGGACTAGCGCGAAATGAGCAGTTCTTC.

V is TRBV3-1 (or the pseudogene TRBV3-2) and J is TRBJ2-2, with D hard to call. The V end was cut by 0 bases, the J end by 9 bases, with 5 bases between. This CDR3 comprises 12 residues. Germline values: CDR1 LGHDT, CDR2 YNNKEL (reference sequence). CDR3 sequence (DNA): TGTGCCAGCAGCCAAGATTTTAGGGAGCTGTTTTTT. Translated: CASSQDFRELFF.

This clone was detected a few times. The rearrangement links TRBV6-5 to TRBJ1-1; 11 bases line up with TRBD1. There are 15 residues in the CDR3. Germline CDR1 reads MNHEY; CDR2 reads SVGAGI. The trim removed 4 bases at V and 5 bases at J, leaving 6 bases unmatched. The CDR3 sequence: CASSSPGQGVTEAFF. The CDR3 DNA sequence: TGTGCCAGCAGTTCTCCGGGACAGGGGGTGACTGAAGCTTTCTTT.

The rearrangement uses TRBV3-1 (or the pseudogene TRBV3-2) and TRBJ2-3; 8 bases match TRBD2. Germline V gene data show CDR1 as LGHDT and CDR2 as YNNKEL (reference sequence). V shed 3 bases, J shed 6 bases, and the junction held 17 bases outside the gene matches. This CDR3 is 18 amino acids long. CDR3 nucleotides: TGTGCCAGCAGCCACCCCGAGGGCAAGCGGGGGCCCCGGGATACGCAGTATTTT. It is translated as CASSHPEGKRGPRDTQYF.